The TCR beta chain under discussion was sequenced for a study of control samples from healthy donors and cancer patients. Clones were sequenced by immunoSEQ multiplex PCR, and TCRdb holds only the in-frame ones, with some missing. The repertoire consists of roughly 160,000 clones, with 95% to 96% occurring once and the leading ten covering over 0.9%. Trimming cost V 2 bases and J 14 bases; bases outside gene matches: 7. The germline V gene encodes CDR1 SGHDT and CDR2 YYEEEE. CDR3 length: 13 amino acids. The chain uses TRBV5-6 and TRBJ1-6; 7 positions agree with TRBD1. This clonotype was sampled from a woman aged 25 to 39 in good health. Sequencing was done on a sample of blood. Here the CDR3 DNA reads TGTGCCAGCAGCTTAGGGGGCAGGCTAACCCTCCACTTT. This encodes CASSLGGRLTLHF.